The 18 T cell receptor beta chains presented below share a single source sample, sequenced in a study of multiple sclerosis patients with progressive multifocal leukoencephalopathy. Produced via immunoSEQ multiplex PCR; TCRdb's table is partial and in-frame only. The data contain roughly 28,000 clones, approximately 90% of them singletons. Time point of the sample: before natalizumab initiation. The sequenced sample consisted of PBMCs. The receptors were gathered from a human donor with multiple sclerosis.

The chain uses TRBV6-1 and TRBJ1-1, with no clear D. Germline assignment: CDR1 MNHNS and CDR2 SASEGT. The V gene lost 2 bases and the J gene lost 4 bases, with 8 bases spanning the gap. This CDR3 comprises 13 residues. CDR3 in amino acids: CASSESRFTEAFF. DNA for the CDR3: TGTGCCAGCAGTGAATCCCGGTTCACTGAAGCTTTCTTT.

The chain has TRBV28 and TRBJ1-2; TRBD1 is a possible D gene (6 bases). The CDR3 covers 14 residues. V dropped 5 bases and J dropped 7 bases, with 17 bases sitting between them. Per the germline V gene, CDR1 is MDHEN and CDR2 is SYDVKM. Here the CDR3 DNA reads TGTGCCAGCAGTCCCGGACAGTTGATGGGTGGCTACACCTTC. This gives the protein CASSPGQLMGGYTF.

This clone occurred once. V gene TRBV9 combines with J gene TRBJ1-2, with D possibly matching TRBD1 (6 bases). V was shortened by 6 bases and J by 7 bases, with 19 bases between the two germline ends. This CDR3 region has 14 residues. Germline V lookup: CDR1 SGDLS, CDR2 YYNGEE. CDR3: CASTRRGGGGGYTF. In DNA, the CDR3 is TGTGCCAGCACCCGTAGAGGAGGGGGAGGTGGCTACACCTTC. Variable domain in full (rest from reference TRBV9 and TRBJ1-2): DSGVTQTPKHLITATGQRVTLRCSPRSGDLSVYWYQQSLDQGLQFLIQYYNGEERAKGNILERFSAQQFPDLHSELNLSSLELGDSALYFCASTRRGGGGGYTFGSGTRLTVV.

This chain uses TRBV9 with TRBJ2-2; no definite D call. The V end lost 4 bases, the J end lost 3 bases, and 4 bases lay between the germline ends. CDR3 size: 12 residues. Germline V lookup: CDR1 SGDLS, CDR2 YYNGEE. CDR3 protein: CASSSHTGELFF. The CDR3 nucleotides read TGTGCCAGCAGCTCCCACACCGGGGAGCTGTTTTTT.

The rearrangement uses TRBV6-6 and TRBJ2-5; perhaps D is TRBD1 or TRBD2 (5 bases each). The DNA end favors TRBJ2-7, so the J call may be wrong. Germline CDR1 MNHNY, CDR2 SVGAGI (reference sequence). This CDR3 is built from 15 residues. The CDR3 reads CASSYGTEGSYEQYF. CDR3 sequence (DNA): TGTGCCAGCAGTTACGGGACCGAAGGCTCCTACGAGCAGTACTTC.

The chain uses TRBV4-2 and TRBJ2-7; D call uncertain. This CDR3 region has 16 residues. Trimming removed 0 bases from V and 6 bases from J, with 18 bases in between. Germline CDR1 and CDR2: LGHNA and YNFKEQ. This chain's CDR3 is CASSQDVGSRRSEQYF. CDR3 bases: TGTGCCAGCAGCCAAGATGTCGGTTCCCGCCGAAGCGAGCAGTACTTC.

The V call is TRBV4-2, the J call TRBJ2-5; D unresolved. Germline V CDR1 and CDR2: LGHNA, YNFKEQ. Trimming stripped 2 bases from V and 1 base from J, with 11 bases between. CDR3 length: 15 residues. The CDR3 bases are TGTGCCAGCAGCCAACAGAAGGCAGGCCAAGAGACCCAGTACTTC. Protein product: CASSQQKAGQETQYF.

This clone was recorded a few times. This sequence joins TRBV21-1 and TRBJ2-5; the table's D call, TRBD2, has no DNA check behind it. TRBV21-1 is shown as a pseudogene. The CDR3 totals 14 residues. The CDR3 DNA sequence: TGTGCCAGCAGCACGGGGGAGGGCCGAGAGACCCAGTACTTC. Protein product: CASSTGEGRETQYF.

The chain joins TRBV11-2 to TRBJ2-5, with 7 bases fitting TRBD1. Germline loops: CDR1 SGHAT, CDR2 FQNNGV. This CDR3 region has 14 residues. Trimming at V came to 3 bases and at J to 7 bases, leaving 8 bases not matched to a gene. Here the CDR3 reads CASSLSIPGGTQYF. The CDR3 coding sequence is TGTGCCAGCAGCTTGAGTATACCAGGGGGGACCCAGTACTTC.

This clone was seen just once. The chain joins TRBV5-1 to TRBJ1-4; the D gene is possibly TRBD1 (6 bases). Germline CDR1 and CDR2: SGHRS and YFSETQ. The CDR3 is 14 amino acids. The V end lost 3 bases, the J end lost 5 bases, and 11 bases lay between the germline ends. The CDR3 protein is CASSSSGGNEKLFF. The CDR3 bases are TGCGCCAGCAGCTCCTCCGGGGGCAATGAAAAACTGTTTTTT.

The J gene is TRBJ1-1, the V gene TRBV2; the match to TRBD1 covers 8 bases. The CDR3 is 14 residues long. Unmatched junction bases numbered 9, after V lost 6 bases and J lost 6 bases. Germline-derived CDR1 and CDR2 are SNHLY and FYNNEI. CDR3 nucleotides: TGTGCCAGCAGGATCGACAGGGGCGGTGCTGAAGCTTTCTTT. It codes for CASRIDRGGAEAFF.

V is TRBV18 and J is TRBJ1-2; tentative D call: TRBD1 (5 bases). Trimming stripped 1 base from V and 4 bases from J, with 10 bases between. The CDR3 covers 14 residues. Germline CDR1 is KGHSH and CDR2 is LQKENI. The CDR3 bases are TGTGCCAGCTCACCACGGGGGGTGACCTATGGCTACACCTTC. This sequence encodes CASSPRGVTYGYTF.

The chain combines TRBV19 with TRBJ2-2; maybe TRBD1 (5 bases). The CDR3 extends over 16 amino acids. CDR1 and CDR2 from the germline V gene are LNHDA and SQIVND (reference sequence). Deletions cut 3 bases from V and 0 bases from J, with 11 bases between. CDR3 nucleotides: TGTGCCAGTAGTATTTATCGGACACCGAACACCGGGGAGCTGTTTTTT. This codes for CASSIYRTPNTGELFF.

The V call is TRBV11-2, the J call TRBJ1-2; 11 nucleotides match TRBD1. Germline assignment: CDR1 SGHAT and CDR2 FQNNGV. The CDR3 contains 16 residues. J was trimmed by 6 bases and V by 5 bases; bases with no gene match: 11. DNA for the CDR3: TGTGCCAGCAGCGAACACCGGGACAGGGGGTCTGATGGCTACACCTTC. It encodes CASSEHRDRGSDGYTF.

The rearrangement links TRBV10-3 to TRBJ1-2, with 10 bases aligning to TRBD1. The germline V gene encodes CDR1 ENHRY and CDR2 SYGVKD. The CDR3 totals 16 residues. The V and J ends lost 6 bases and 2 bases, in that order; junction bases with no gene match: 9. CDR3 nucleotides: TGTGCCATCAGGGCCCGGGACAGGGGTTCCAACTATGGCTACACCTTC. Encoded protein: CAIRARDRGSNYGYTF.

This chain joins TRBV15 and TRBJ2-3, with TRBD2 matching 12 bases. This CDR3 has 13 residues. Germline V gene data show CDR1 as LNHNV and CDR2 as YYDKDF (reference sequence). Trimming cost V 2 bases and J 12 bases; bases outside gene matches: 3. This CDR3 reads CATSRSTSGGQYF. The CDR3, as DNA: TGTGCCACCAGCAGATCGACTAGCGGGGGCCAGTATTTT.

The V and J genes are TRBV7-9 and TRBJ2-1; tentative D call: TRBD1 (5 bases). CDR3 size: 13 residues. V lost 1 base, J lost 5 bases, and 6 bases lay in between. Germline CDR1 and CDR2: SEHNR and FQNEAQ (reference sequence). The CDR3 loop is CASSLDRHNEQFF. CDR3 nucleotides: TGTGCCAGCAGCTTAGACAGGCACAATGAGCAGTTCTTC.

The rearrangement joins TRBV7-2 to TRBJ2-2; D gene unclear. Trimming cost V 1 base and J 5 bases, with 8 bases left between them. Germline-derived CDR1 and CDR2 are SGHTA and FQGNSA. The CDR3 extends over 14 amino acids. In DNA, the CDR3 is TGTGCCAGCAGCTTAGGTTGGCAAACCGGGGAGCTGTTTTTT. It translates to CASSLGWQTGELFF.